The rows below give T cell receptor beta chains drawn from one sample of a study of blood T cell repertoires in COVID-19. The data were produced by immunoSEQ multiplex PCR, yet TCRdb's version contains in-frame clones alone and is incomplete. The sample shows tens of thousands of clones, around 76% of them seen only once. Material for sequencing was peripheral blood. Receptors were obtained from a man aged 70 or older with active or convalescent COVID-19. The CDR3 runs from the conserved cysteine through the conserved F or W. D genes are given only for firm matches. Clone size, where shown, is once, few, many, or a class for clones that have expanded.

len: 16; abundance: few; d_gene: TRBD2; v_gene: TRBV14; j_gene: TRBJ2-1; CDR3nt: TGTGCCAGCAGCCAACAGCGGGGGGGAATTTACAATGAGCAGTTCTTC; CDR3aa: CASSQQRGGIYNEQFF
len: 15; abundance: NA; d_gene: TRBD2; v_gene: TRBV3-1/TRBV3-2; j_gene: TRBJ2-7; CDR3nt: TGTGCCAGCAGTGACAGCGGGGGGCCCTTCGACGAGCAGTACTTC; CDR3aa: CASSDSGGPFDEQYF
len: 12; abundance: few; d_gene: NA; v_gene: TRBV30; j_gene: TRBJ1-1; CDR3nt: TGTGCCTGGAGACGGCAGGGCACTGAAGCTTTCTTT; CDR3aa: CAWRRQGTEAFF
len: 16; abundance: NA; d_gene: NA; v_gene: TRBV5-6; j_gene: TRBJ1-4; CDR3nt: TGTGCCAGCAGCCGAACAGGGATAGCAACTAATGAAAAACTGTTTTTT; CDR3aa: CASSRTGIATNEKLFF
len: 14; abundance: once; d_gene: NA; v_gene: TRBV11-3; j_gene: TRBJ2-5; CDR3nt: TGTGCCAGCAGCTTAGCCCGGGGCCAAGAGACCCAGTACTTC; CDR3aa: CASSLARGQETQYF
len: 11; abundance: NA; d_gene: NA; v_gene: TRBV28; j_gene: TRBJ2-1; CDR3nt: TGTGCCAGCAGTTTGGGGGACACGCAGTTCTTC; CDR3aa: CASSLGDTQFF
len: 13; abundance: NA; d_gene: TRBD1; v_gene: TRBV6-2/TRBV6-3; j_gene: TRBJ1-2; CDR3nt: TGTGCCAGCAGTCTCCGACAGGGCTATGGCTACACCTTC; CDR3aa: CASSLRQGYGYTF
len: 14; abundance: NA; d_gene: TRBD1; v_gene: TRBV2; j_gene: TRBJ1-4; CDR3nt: TGTGCCAGCAGGGCGACTGCGGGACAGGAAAAACTGTTTTTT; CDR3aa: CASRATAGQEKLFF
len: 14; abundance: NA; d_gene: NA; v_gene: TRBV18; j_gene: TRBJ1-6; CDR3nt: TGTGCCAGCTCACCCGGGGTTTCGGAATCACCCCTCCACTTT; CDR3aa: CASSPGVSESPLHF
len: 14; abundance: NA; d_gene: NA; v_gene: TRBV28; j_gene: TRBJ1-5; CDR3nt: TGTGCCAGCACTCCCCGCAGGGGTGGACAGCCCCAGCATTTT; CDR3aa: CASTPRRGGQPQHF
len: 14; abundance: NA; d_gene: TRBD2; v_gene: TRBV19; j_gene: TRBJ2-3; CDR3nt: TGTGCCAGTAGTATAGATCAGACTAGCGGGGGGTCTCGGTTT; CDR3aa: CASSIDQTSGGSRF
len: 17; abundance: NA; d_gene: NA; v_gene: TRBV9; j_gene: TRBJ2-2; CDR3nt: TGTGCCAGCAGCGTAGGCGGCGGGGCGCCGAACACCGGGGAGCTGTTTTTT; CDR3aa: CASSVGGGAPNTGELFF
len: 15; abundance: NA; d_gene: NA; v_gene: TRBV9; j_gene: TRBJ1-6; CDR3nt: TGTGCCAGCAGCTTAAGGGGGAAAGATAATTCACCCCTCCACTTT; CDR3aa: CASSLRGKDNSPLHF
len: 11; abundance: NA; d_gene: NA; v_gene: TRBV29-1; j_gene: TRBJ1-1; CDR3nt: TGCAGCGTTAATGACATGGGGGGAGCTTTCTTT; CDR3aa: CSVNDMGGAFF
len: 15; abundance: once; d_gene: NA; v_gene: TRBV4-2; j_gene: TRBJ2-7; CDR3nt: TGTGCCAGCAGCCGCATCCAGGGAGGCTCCTACGAGCAGTACTTC; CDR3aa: CASSRIQGGSYEQYF
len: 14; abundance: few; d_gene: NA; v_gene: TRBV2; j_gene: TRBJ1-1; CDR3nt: TGTGCCAGCAGTGACGGGATCTCGAACACTGAAGCTTTCTTT; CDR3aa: CASSDGISNTEAFF
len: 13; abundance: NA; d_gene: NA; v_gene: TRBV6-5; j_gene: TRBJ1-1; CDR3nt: TGTGCCAGCAGAAACACAGGTAAAACTGAAGCTTTCTTT; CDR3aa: CASRNTGKTEAFF
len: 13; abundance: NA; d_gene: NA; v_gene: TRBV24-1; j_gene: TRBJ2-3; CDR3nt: TGTGCCACCTTGTCGACAGGCTCATATACGCAGTATTTT; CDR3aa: CATLSTGSYTQYF
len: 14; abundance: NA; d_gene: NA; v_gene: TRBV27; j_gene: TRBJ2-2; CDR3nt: TGTGCCAGCAGTTTATCGGGCGCAGGCGGGGAGCTGTTTTTT; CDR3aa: CASSLSGAGGELFF
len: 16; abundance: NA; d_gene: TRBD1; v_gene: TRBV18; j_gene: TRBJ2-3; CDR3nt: TGTGCCAGCTCACCCGCGGGACAGGGCCCCACAGATACGCAGTATTTT; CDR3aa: CASSPAGQGPTDTQYF
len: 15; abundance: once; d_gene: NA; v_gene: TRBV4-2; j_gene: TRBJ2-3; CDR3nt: TGTGCCAGCAGCCAAGTGGGCCTACGCACAGATACGCAGTATTTT; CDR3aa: CASSQVGLRTDTQYF
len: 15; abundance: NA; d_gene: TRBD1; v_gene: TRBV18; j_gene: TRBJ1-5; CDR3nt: TGTGCCAGCTCACCAACAGGGGTAAGCAATCAGCCCCAGCATTTT; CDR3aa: CASSPTGVSNQPQHF